Reported below is one TCR beta chain. The repertoire was sequenced with immunoSEQ multiplex PCR; TCRdb's copy has only in-frame clones and lacks some. This sample has approximately 50,000 clones, with roughly 87% found just once. This sample was included in a study of control samples from healthy donors and cancer patients. The CDR3 contains 16 residues. CDR1 MNHNS and CDR2 SASEGT come from the germline V gene. Losses at the gene ends were 4 bases for V and 6 bases for J; bases not matched to a gene: 12. The specimen was PBMCs. V usage is TRBV6-1 and J usage is TRBJ1-2; TRBD1 aligns across 9 bases. The origin of this receptor is a man in his sixties with head and neck cancer. CDR3 region: CASSGKTGGAVNGYTF. The CDR3 DNA follows: TGTGCCAGCAGTGGTAAGACAGGGGGAGCGGTTAATGGCTACACCTTC.